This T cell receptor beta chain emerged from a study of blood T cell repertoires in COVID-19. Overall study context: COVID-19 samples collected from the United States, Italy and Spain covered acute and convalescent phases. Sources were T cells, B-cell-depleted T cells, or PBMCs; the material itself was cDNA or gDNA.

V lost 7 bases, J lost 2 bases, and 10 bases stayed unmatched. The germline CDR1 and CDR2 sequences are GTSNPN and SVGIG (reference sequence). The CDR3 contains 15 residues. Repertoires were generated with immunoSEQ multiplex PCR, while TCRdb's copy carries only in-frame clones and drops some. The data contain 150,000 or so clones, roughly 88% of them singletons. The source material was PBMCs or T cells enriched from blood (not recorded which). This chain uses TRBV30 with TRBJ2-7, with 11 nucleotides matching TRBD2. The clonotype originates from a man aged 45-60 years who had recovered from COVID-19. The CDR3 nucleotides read TGTGCCTTTGGTGGGCTAGCGGGGGGTACCTACGAGCAGTACTTC. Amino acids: CAFGGLAGGTYEQYF.